The rows below give T cell receptor beta chains drawn from one sample of a study of cytomegalovirus exposure and HLA in healthy donors. Sequencing used immunoSEQ multiplex PCR; TCRdb keeps in-frame clones, though not all of them. In the table there are some 200,000 clones, 70% to 85% of which are singletons. Material: PBMCs. The receptors were sampled from a young woman in good health and CMV-seropositive. Both conserved end residues are part of each CDR3. The D gene is left open where the match is weak. Clone size is given for some rows only: seen once, a few or many times, or a class if the clone is expanded.

>.|TRBJ2-3|TRBD2|TRBV5-4
CASSLTLADPGTDTQYF
TGTGCCAGCAGCCTTACTCTAGCGGATCCGGGCACAGATACGCAGTATTTT
>.|TRBJ1-2|TRBD1|TRBV7-2
CASSDSTGYDGYTF
TGTGCCAGCAGCGATTCGACAGGGTACGATGGCTACACCTTC
>.|TRBJ2-7|TRBD2|TRBV9
CASSPHYASGRFEQYF
TGTGCCAGCAGCCCCCATTATGCTAGCGGGAGGTTCGAGCAGTACTTC
>.|TRBJ2-7|.|TRBV7-8
CASSVRADSYEQYF
TGTGCCAGCAGCGTGAGGGCGGACTCCTACGAGCAGTACTTC
>once|TRBJ2-1|.|TRBV28
CASSFGLAEIYNEQFF
TGTGCCAGCAGTTTCGGGCTAGCAGAGATTTACAATGAGCAGTTCTTC
>.|TRBJ2-1|.|TRBV19
CATGGRLDNEQFF
TGTGCCACCGGAGGCCGACTTGATAATGAGCAGTTCTTC
>.|TRBJ2-1|TRBD2|TRBV5-1
CASSLGTSKGIWEQFF
TGCGCCAGCAGCCTGGGGACTAGTAAGGGGATATGGGAGCAGTTCTTC
>.|TRBJ1-3|.|TRBV27
CASSGTGNTIYF
TGTGCCAGCAGTGGGACAGGAAACACCATATATTTT
>.|TRBJ2-7|TRBD2|TRBV11-3
CASSLGLAGIDEQYF
TGTGCCAGCAGCTTAGGACTAGCGGGGATAGACGAGCAGTACTTC
>.|TRBJ2-7|.|TRBV15
CATSIEATKQYF
TGTGCCACCAGCATAGAGGCCACAAAGCAGTACTTC
>.|TRBJ1-1|.|TRBV30
CAWSGGVDTEAFF
TGTGCCTGGAGTGGGGGGGTGGACACTGAAGCTTTCTTT
>.|TRBJ2-1|.|TRBV5-4
CASSFSLGSYNEQFF
TGTGCCAGCAGCTTCTCACTAGGCTCCTACAATGAGCAGTTCTTC
>once|TRBJ2-1|TRBD2|TRBV2
CASSRTSGSYNEQFF
TGTGCCAGCAGTAGGACTAGCGGCTCCTACAATGAGCAGTTCTTC
>.|TRBJ2-5|TRBD2|TRBV6-5
CASRRREGRETQYF
TGTGCCAGCAGACGGCGGGAGGGCCGGGAGACCCAGTACTTC
>.|TRBJ2-7|.|TRBV15
CATSRDLPGRSEQYF
TGTGCCACCAGCAGAGATCTGCCGGGTCGTAGCGAGCAGTACTTC
>.|TRBJ1-2|TRBD1|TRBV25-1
CASSESGTGGYTF
TGTGCCAGCAGTGAATCAGGGACAGGCGGCTACACCTTC
>.|TRBJ2-1|.|TRBV5-5
CASSLDTSEQFF
TGTGCCAGCAGCTTGGATACTTCTGAGCAGTTCTTC
>.|TRBJ2-7|.|TRBV7-8
CASSFIEKSSYEQYF
TGTGCCAGCAGCTTCATAGAGAAGAGCTCCTACGAGCAGTACTTC
>.|TRBJ2-7|.|TRBV6-1
CASRLDGQKDYEQYF
TGTGCCAGCAGACTAGACGGACAGAAAGACTACGAGCAGTACTTC
>few|TRBJ1-3|.|TRBV15
CATSRDQGTGNTIYF
TGTGCCACCAGCAGAGATCAGGGAACTGGAAACACCATATATTTT
>.|TRBJ2-3|TRBD2|TRBV5-1
CASSPRTSGSTDTQYF
TGCGCCAGCAGCCCAAGGACTAGCGGAAGCACAGATACGCAGTATTTT
>.|TRBJ2-4|TRBD2|TRBV6-6
CASTWGLAGEGNIQYF
TGTGCCAGCACTTGGGGACTAGCGGGAGAAGGAAACATTCAGTACTTC
>.|TRBJ1-3|.|TRBV11-2
CASSSLGLISGNTIYF
TGTGCCAGCAGCTCACTTGGGCTGATCTCTGGAAACACCATATATTTT
>.|TRBJ1-1|TRBD1|TRBV7-9
CASSSMAGGTEAFF
TGTGCCAGCAGCTCCATGGCAGGGGGCACTGAAGCTTTCTTT
>.|TRBJ1-2|.|TRBV18
CASSPQGSGGYTF
TGTGCCAGCTCACCCCAGGGTTCCGGTGGCTACACCTTC
>.|TRBJ1-3|TRBD1|TRBV2
CASSLGQGGNTIYF
TGTGCCAGCAGCCTGGGACAGGGTGGAAACACCATATATTTT
>.|TRBJ2-7|.|TRBV7-9
CASSLVAGMDEQYF
TGTGCCAGCAGCTTAGTGGCGGGGATGGACGAGCAGTACTTC
>.|TRBJ2-1|TRBD2|TRBV2
CASSEWDYYNEQFF
TGTGCCAGCAGTGAATGGGACTACTACAATGAGCAGTTCTTC
>.|TRBJ2-5|.|TRBV29-1
CSVGERGGPETQYF
TGCAGCGTTGGGGAGAGGGGGGGGCCGGAGACCCAGTACTTC
>.|TRBJ1-5|TRBD1|TRBV30
CAWSVYRGSNQPQHF
TGTGCCTGGAGTGTATACAGGGGAAGCAATCAGCCCCAGCATTTT
>.|TRBJ2-1|.|TRBV19
CASSIRRGEQFF
TGTGCCAGTAGTATTAGGCGGGGCGAGCAGTTCTTC
>once|TRBJ1-1|.|TRBV2
CASTGDMNTEAFF
TGTGCCAGCACAGGGGACATGAACACTGAAGCTTTCTTT
>once|TRBJ2-3|.|TRBV5-4
CASSLGSGTDTQYF
TGTGCCAGCAGCTTGGGTTCTGGCACAGATACGCAGTATTTT
>.|TRBJ2-5|TRBD2|TRBV7-2
CASSLLAGGGGETQYF
TGTGCCAGCAGCTTACTAGCGGGAGGAGGTGGAGAGACCCAGTACTTC